Presented here are 30 T cell receptor beta chains from one specimen sequenced in a study of CD8+ T cells in alopecia areata. Specified treatment: oral pan-JAK inhibitor, 5-10 mg twice daily. RNA extraction and reverse transcription yielded cDNA as sequencing template. Here immunoSEQ multiplex PCR was the method, and the copy in TCRdb shows in-frame clones only, minus some. The table includes around 300,000 clones, 60% detected once. The sample here was CD4+ T cells sorted from blood, taken around week 54, from a patient treated with tofacitinib. Receptors were obtained from a human donor with alopecia areata.

In this sample, this clone turned up a few times. The chain couples TRBV27 to TRBJ1-6; a weak D match, TRBD1 (5 bases). V lost 8 bases and J lost 12, with 17 bases in between. Per the germline V gene, CDR1 is MNHEY and CDR2 is SMNVEV (reference sequence). The CDR3 loop spans 13 amino acids. The CDR3 nucleotides read TGTGCCAGCCGAACCGGGACCGCAGGACCCCTCCACTTT. It codes for CASRTGTAGPLHF.

The rearrangement links TRBV15 to TRBJ1-5, with D perhaps TRBD1 (5 bases). The V gene's germline CDR1 is LNHNV and CDR2 YYDKDF (reference sequence). The CDR3 is 16 residues long. Trimming removed 0 bases at V and 7 bases at J, with 16 bases between. CDR3 residues: CATSREPAKGLQPQHF. CDR3 sequence (DNA): TGTGCCACCAGCAGAGAGCCCGCGAAGGGGCTCCAGCCCCAGCATTTT.

The V call is TRBV7-2, the J call TRBJ2-7; D is perhaps TRBD1 or TRBD2 (5 bases each). In germline, CDR1 is SGHTA, CDR2 FQGNSA. CDR3 length: 15 amino acids. V lost 5 bases and J 4 bases, leaving 18 bases between the germline ends. The CDR3 nucleotides are TGTGCCAGCAGCCCAGGACCGGGGCTCGCATACGAGCAGTACTTC. This codes for CASSPGPGLAYEQYF.

This clone was seen more than once but under ten times. The chain links TRBV5-1 to TRBJ2-7; no firm D call. This CDR3 is 14 amino acids long. The V gene lost 5 bases and the J gene lost 5 bases, with 17 bases spanning the gap. Germline assignment: CDR1 SGHRS and CDR2 YFSETQ. Here the CDR3 DNA reads TGCGCCAGCAGACCTCAGGATCCGACCCACGAGCAGTACTTC. This translates into CASRPQDPTHEQYF.

The chain joins TRBV5-1 to TRBJ2-7, with D possibly TRBD1 on 6 matching bases. Germline V gives CDR1 SGHRS, CDR2 YFSETQ. CDR3 length: 13 amino acids. Trimming pared 3 bases from V and 4 bases from J, leaving 11 bases between. The CDR3 protein is CASSSGTKYEQYF. CDR3 bases: TGCGCCAGCAGCTCAGGGACAAAATACGAGCAGTACTTC.

The chain employs TRBV30 and TRBJ1-5; D may be TRBD1 (5 bases). The CDR3 spans 15 residues. From germline, CDR1 is GTSNPN and CDR2 SVGIG (reference sequence). Trimming removed 3 bases from V and 4 bases from J, with 16 bases in between. CDR3 sequence (DNA): TGTGCCTGGAGCAGGGAGTCGGAGGGGAATCAGCCCCAGCATTTT. Amino acid sequence: CAWSRESEGNQPQHF.

V usage is TRBV6-5 and J usage is TRBJ2-7; 9 positions match TRBD1. CDR3 size: 14 residues. The ends lost 4 bases at V and 4 bases at J; junction bases unmatched: 5. Germline values: CDR1 MNHEY, CDR2 SVGAGI. CDR3 coding DNA: TGTGCCAGCAGTTCCCCCGGGACAGGGTACGAGCAGTACTTC. This sequence encodes CASSSPGTGYEQYF.

This clone was observed a handful of times. The genes are TRBV29-1 and TRBJ2-1; D remains ambiguous. This CDR3 spans 11 amino acids. Germline V CDR1 and CDR2: SQVTM, ANQGSEA. Trimming left V 6 bases short and J 3 bases short, with 6 bases between. CDR3 in amino acids: CSVISYNEQFF. The CDR3 DNA follows: TGCAGCGTAATAAGCTACAATGAGCAGTTCTTC.

The V gene is TRBV5-1, the J gene TRBJ1-1; 10 nucleotides match TRBD1. This CDR3 contains 17 residues. The germline V gene has CDR1 SGHRS and CDR2 YFSETQ. Trimming at V came to 1 base and at J to 1 base, leaving 7 bases not matched to a gene. The CDR3 is CASSLMGQGLQNTEAFF. In DNA form, the CDR3 reads TGCGCCAGCAGCTTGATGGGACAGGGGTTACAGAACACTGAAGCTTTCTTT.

J is TRBJ2-5 and V is TRBV29-1; no firm D call. Germline loops: CDR1 SQVTM, CDR2 ANQGSEA. The CDR3 spans 13 residues. Between the trimmed V and J ends, which lost 3 bases and 1 base, there was a span of 9 bases. DNA of the CDR3: TGCAGCGTTGATGGAAAAACCCAAGAGACCCAGTACTTC. Its protein is CSVDGKTQETQYF.

The CDR3 loop is CSVASGDYEQYF. CDR3 coding DNA: TGCAGCGTTGCAAGCGGGGACTACGAGCAGTACTTC. The gene calls are TRBV29-1 and TRBJ2-7; 7 nucleotides match TRBD2. This CDR3 has 12 residues. Germline V lookup: CDR1 SQVTM, CDR2 ANQGSEA. V was pared by 4 bases and J by 3 bases, with 3 bases of the junction left unmatched.

V gene TRBV30 combines with J gene TRBJ1-1, with D hard to call. Germline V gives CDR1 GTSNPN, CDR2 SVGIG (reference sequence). This CDR3 spans 11 amino acids. The V gene lost 4 bases and the J gene lost 5 bases, with 8 bases spanning the gap. In DNA form, the CDR3 reads TGTGCCTGGAATAGGCAGACTGAAGCTTTCTTT. It encodes CAWNRQTEAFF.

Turning to this clone: Other DNA sequences from this sample encode an identical CDR3 as well. The chain links TRBV5-1 to TRBJ2-1; D could derive from TRBD1 or TRBD2 (5 bases each). Looked up from germline, CDR1 is SGHRS and CDR2 is YFSETQ. The CDR3 consists of 12 residues. Trimming cost V 4 bases and J 8 bases, with 10 bases left between them. As DNA, the CDR3 is TGCGCCAGCAGCCTGAGAGGGGATGAGCAGTTCTTC. It specifies CASSLRGDEQFF.

In its sample, this clone was seen a few times. The V call is TRBV6-9, the J call TRBJ1-2; D is perhaps TRBD1 (6 bases). This CDR3 is 17 amino acids long. Trimming left V 4 bases short and J 1 base short, with 19 bases between. Germline CDR1 and CDR2: MNHGY and SVAAGI. CDR3 sequence: CASSSGDTLRGNYGYTF. Written as DNA, the CDR3 is TGTGCCAGCAGTTCTGGGGACACCCTAAGGGGTAACTATGGCTACACCTTC.

This clone turned up a few times. The genes are TRBV7-8 and TRBJ2-3; no clear D. Trimming removed 5 bases at V and 12 bases at J, with 12 bases between. The CDR3 has 11 residues. The germline V gene has CDR1 SGHVS and CDR2 FQNEAQ. The CDR3 nucleotides are TGTGCCAGCAGCCTTGGTCTGGGACAGTATTTT. Translation gives CASSLGLGQYF.

This rearrangement joins TRBV15 to TRBJ2-3; D remains unclear. The CDR3 has 12 amino acids. V lost 11 bases and J lost 0, with 9 bases in between. Germline lookup yields CDR1 LNHNV and CDR2 YYDKDF (reference sequence). The CDR3 nucleotides are TGTGCCGTACAGAGAAGCACAGATACGCAGTATTTT. It translates to CAVQRSTDTQYF.

This sequence joins TRBV19 and TRBJ1-2, with D tentatively TRBD1 (6 bases). The V end was cut by 6 bases, the J end by 7 bases, with 24 bases between. Germline CDR1 is LNHDA and CDR2 is SQIVND (reference sequence). The CDR3 is made up of 16 amino acids. The DNA for the CDR3 is TGTGCCAGTAGGCCGACAGGAAGTAGTGATTCGGGTGGCTACACCTTC. The encoded protein is CASRPTGSSDSGGYTF.

This clone appeared once. This sequence joins TRBV6-5 and TRBJ1-4; weak D call: TRBD1 (5 bases). This CDR3 has 13 residues. Germline values: CDR1 MNHEY, CDR2 SVGAGI. The germline V and J ends were trimmed by 0 bases and 8 bases, with 7 bases remaining between them. This CDR3 reads CASSYSAGEKLFF. As DNA, the CDR3 is TGTGCCAGCAGTTACTCGGCAGGGGAAAAACTGTTTTTT.

The chain joins TRBV5-6 to TRBJ1-4, with D possibly being TRBD1 (5 bases). Germline CDR1 SGHDT, CDR2 YYEEEE. The CDR3 consists of 14 residues. With 0 bases removed from V and 11 bases from J, the gap between germline ends came to 14 bases. For the CDR3, the DNA is TGTGCCAGCAGCTTGGTCCCCGCCGGGGGGAAACTGTTTTTT. This gives the protein CASSLVPAGGKLFF.

This clone was detected only once. The rearrangement links TRBV7-9 to TRBJ1-6; 10 nucleotides line up with TRBD1. This CDR3 has 18 residues. V lost 1 base to trimming and J lost 7 bases; unmatched junction nucleotides: 10. Germline CDR1 and CDR2: SEHNR and FQNEAQ (reference sequence). In nucleotides, the CDR3 is TGTGCCAGCAGCTTAGGGGACAGGGGATCCCTCAGGAATTCACCCCTCCACTTT. Translation: CASSLGDRGSLRNSPLHF.

The chain joins TRBV29-1 to TRBJ1-6; TRBD1 might be the D (5 bases). V dropped 5 bases and J dropped 8 bases, with 13 bases sitting between them. The germline gives CDR1 SQVTM, CDR2 ANQGSEA. This CDR3 contains 13 residues. CDR3 amino acids: CSVTQGEDSPLHF. The CDR3 nucleotides are TGCAGCGTTACCCAAGGGGAGGATTCACCCCTCCACTTT.

V gene TRBV5-1 combines with J gene TRBJ1-2, with D uncertain. Trimming took off 4 bases at V and 3 bases at J, with 7 bases between the two ends. This CDR3 spans 12 amino acids. Germline V lookup: CDR1 SGHRS, CDR2 YFSETQ. CDR3 sequence: CASSGSDYGYTF. CDR3 in DNA: TGCGCCAGCAGCGGGTCAGACTATGGCTACACCTTC.

J is TRBJ2-5 and V is TRBV28; weak D call: TRBD1 (5 bases). This CDR3 region has 14 residues. Trimming shortened V by 3 bases and J by 2 bases, and 10 bases separated the two germline ends. Germline CDR1 is MDHEN and CDR2 is SYDVKM. The DNA for the CDR3 is TGTGCCAGCAGTTTTAGAGACAGACAAGAGACCCAGTACTTC. Translating it yields CASSFRDRQETQYF.

The chain recombines TRBV15 with TRBJ1-2; possible D gene TRBD1, 5 bases. V lost 5 bases to trimming and J lost 2 bases, with 9 bases between them. From germline, CDR1 is LNHNV and CDR2 YYDKDF (reference sequence). The CDR3 totals 13 residues. In nucleotides, the CDR3 is TGTGCCACCAGCCACGGGGCAAACTATGGCTACACCTTC. This codes for CATSHGANYGYTF.

The J gene is TRBJ2-3, the V gene TRBV5-6; D gene ambiguous. There are 13 residues in the CDR3. Trimming left V 1 base short and J 4 bases short, with 7 bases between. Germline V lookup: CDR1 SGHDT, CDR2 YYEEEE. In DNA, the CDR3 is TGTGCCAGCAGCTTGAGGGAAGCAGATACGCAGTATTTT. Its protein is CASSLREADTQYF.

V usage is TRBV29-1 and J usage is TRBJ2-5; TRBD1 matches at 7 bases. The V gene end was trimmed by 3 bases and the J gene end by 3 bases; junction bases not matched to a gene: 4. The CDR3 is 13 residues long. Looked up from germline, CDR1 is SQVTM and CDR2 is ANQGSEA. The chain's CDR3 is CSVEITGEETQYF. CDR3 coding DNA: TGCAGCGTTGAGATCACAGGGGAAGAGACCCAGTACTTC.

The CDR3 DNA follows: TGCAGCGCCACCGGGACAGGGAATAGTGGGGAGACCCAGTACTTC. Protein sequence: CSATGTGNSGETQYF. This rearrangement joins TRBV29-1 to TRBJ2-5, with 9 bases that match TRBD1. V was pared by 7 bases and J by 5 bases, with 14 bases of the junction left unmatched. The CDR3 consists of 15 residues. The germline V gene has CDR1 SQVTM and CDR2 ANQGSEA.

This chain joins TRBV29-1 and TRBJ1-1; tentative D call: TRBD1 (5 bases). The CDR3 runs to 12 residues. Germline lookup yields CDR1 SQVTM and CDR2 ANQGSEA. V gave up 8 bases and J gave up 4 bases, with 14 bases separating them. The CDR3 is CSFQGPSTEAFF. In DNA form, the CDR3 reads TGCAGCTTCCAGGGCCCGAGCACTGAAGCTTTCTTT.

The V and J genes are TRBV7-2 and TRBJ1-2; D possibly corresponds to TRBD1 (6 bases). Germline-derived CDR1 and CDR2 are SGHTA and FQGNSA. The CDR3 consists of 13 residues. V gave up 5 bases and J gave up 4 bases, with 11 bases separating them. CDR3 sequence: CASSHEDSYGYTF. As DNA, the CDR3 is TGTGCCAGCAGCCACGAGGACAGCTATGGCTACACCTTC.

V and J are TRBV7-2 and TRBJ1-2; 7 bases align to TRBD1. CDR1 SGHTA and CDR2 FQGNSA come from the germline V gene. The CDR3 is 15 amino acids. The ends lost 7 bases at V and 7 bases at J; junction bases unmatched: 15. The CDR3, as DNA: TGTGCCAGCACTTTCAGAGGGGGCTGGAGAGTTGGCTACACCTTC. This translates into CASTFRGGWRVGYTF.